This TCR beta chain was sequenced for a study of immune cell composition in non-small cell lung cancer. TCRdb keeps only in-frame clones here, not all; method: immunoSEQ multiplex PCR. The table has about 3,500 clones, about four fifths seen once. This clone was picked up a small number of times. Antigen unknown. Notes on the study in general: Shared sequences between tumour-reactive and dominant in vivo clones were not proven. Tumour TCR-beta clonality showed no significant link to smoking pack-years.

CDR3 length: 15 amino acids. The V end lost 6 bases, the J end lost 8 bases, and 17 bases lay between the germline ends. The germline V gene has CDR1 MDHEN and CDR2 SYDVKM. Normal lung was sampled as far from the tumour as possible, at least 3 cm. The specimen was non-adjacent lung tissue. This chain joins TRBV28 and TRBJ1-6; a possible D gene is TRBD1 (6 bases). The sequence derives from a human donor with non-small cell lung cancer. The CDR3 DNA reads TGTGCCAGCAGCCCCCCCCAGGGGCAATATTCACCCCTCCACTTT. It encodes CASSPPQGQYSPLHF. Full variable domain (outside the CDR3, taken from reference TRBV28 and TRBJ1-6): DVKVTQSSRYLVKRTGEKVFLECVQDMDHENMFWYRQDPGLGLRLIYFSYDVKMKEKGDIPEGYSVSREKKERFSLILESASTNQTSMYLCASSPPQGQYSPLHFGNGTRLTVT.